Listed below are T cell receptor beta chains from one sample, sequenced in a study of Ad26.COV2.S vaccination and SARS-CoV-2 variants. The data were produced by immunoSEQ multiplex PCR, yet TCRdb's version contains in-frame clones alone and is incomplete. Of 300,000 to 450,000 clones in the sample, 92% are singletons; the top ten hold around 4.2%. The material was peripheral blood, obtained after recovery from COVID-19. These receptors were taken from a human donor who had recovered from COVID-19. Both conserved end residues are part of each CDR3. A D gene is named only where the DNA matches it firmly. Some rows mark clone size as missing; the rest say once, few, many or name a class of expanded clone.

>NA|TRBV2|NA|TRBJ1-1
CASSATDHENTEAFF
TGTGCCAGCAGTGCCACCGACCACGAGAACACTGAAGCTTTCTTT
>TRBD1|TRBV27|once|TRBJ1-6
CASSPTFSPTGGLSPLHF
TGTGCCAGCAGTCCCACTTTCTCTCCAACAGGGGGCCTTTCACCCCTCCACTTT
>NA|TRBV6-5|once|TRBJ1-5
CASRAASNQPQHF
TGTGCCAGCAGAGCAGCGAGCAATCAGCCCCAGCATTTT
>TRBD1|TRBV9|NA|TRBJ2-5
CASSPGQGGETQYF
TGTGCCAGCAGCCCGGGACAGGGTGGGGAGACCCAGTACTTC
>TRBD1|TRBV2|few|TRBJ2-7
CASRDRGYQQYF
TGTGCCAGCCGGGACAGGGGCTATCAGCAGTACTTC
>NA|TRBV28|NA|TRBJ1-5
CASSLDQPQHF
TGTGCCAGCAGTTTGGATCAGCCCCAGCATTTT
>TRBD2|TRBV27|NA|TRBJ2-5
CASGRDSETQYF
TGTGCCAGCGGGAGGGACTCAGAGACCCAGTACTTC
>NA|TRBV9|NA|TRBJ1-3
CASSVAQSIGNTIYF
TGTGCCAGCAGCGTAGCACAGTCAATCGGAAACACCATATATTTT
>TRBD2|TRBV7-6|NA|TRBJ2-7
CASSLGAGALSYEQYF
TGTGCCAGCAGCTTAGGAGCGGGGGCCCTCTCCTACGAGCAGTACTTC
>NA|TRBV9|NA|TRBJ2-7
CASSPDDREDEQYF
TGTGCCAGCAGCCCCGACGACAGGGAGGACGAGCAGTACTTC
>NA|TRBV29-1|once|TRBJ2-1
CSATWGYNEQFF
TGCAGCGCCACCTGGGGATACAATGAGCAGTTCTTC
>TRBD2|TRBV7-3|NA|TRBJ2-5
CASSTGGQETQYF
TGTGCCAGCAGCACGGGGGGGCAAGAGACCCAGTACTTC
>TRBD1|TRBV10-3|NA|TRBJ1-1
CAITQGAGNTEAFF
TGTGCCATCACTCAGGGGGCGGGGAACACTGAAGCTTTCTTT
>NA|TRBV10-3|once|TRBJ1-2
CAISGLQRNYGYTF
TGTGCCATCAGTGGACTACAAAGAAACTATGGCTACACCTTC
>NA|TRBV13|NA|TRBJ2-1
CASSLDSYNEQFF
TGTGCCAGCAGCTTAGACTCTTACAATGAGCAGTTCTTC
>NA|TRBV29-1|NA|TRBJ1-1
CSVEVPGLNLGDTEAFF
TGCAGCGTTGAAGTGCCGGGACTGAATCTCGGGGACACTGAAGCTTTCTTT
>NA|TRBV6-5|NA|TRBJ1-3
CASRKLGVGNTIYF
TGTGCCAGCAGAAAACTGGGGGTCGGAAACACCATATATTTT
>NA|TRBV4-3|few|TRBJ1-6
CASSQGEGSNSPLHF
TGCGCCAGCAGCCAAGGGGAGGGAAGCAATTCACCCCTCCACTTT
>NA|TRBV13|NA|TRBJ2-7
CASSLDAGYEQYF
TGTGCCAGCAGCTTAGACGCAGGATACGAGCAGTACTTC
>NA|TRBV5-4|NA|TRBJ2-3
CASSAPVQGQDTQYF
TGTGCCAGCAGCGCCCCGGTCCAAGGGCAAGATACGCAGTATTTT
>TRBD1|TRBV5-1|NA|TRBJ2-5
CASSTQGQETQYF
TGCGCCAGCAGCACACAGGGGCAAGAGACCCAGTACTTC
>NA|TRBV11-3|NA|TRBJ2-7
CASSLTVTYEQYF
TGTGCCAGCAGCTTAACGGTAACCTACGAGCAGTACTTC
>NA|TRBV27|few|TRBJ1-3
CASSLTGSSGNTIYF
TGTGCCAGCAGTTTAACAGGGAGCTCTGGAAACACCATATATTTT
>TRBD2|TRBV11-2|once|TRBJ2-1
CASSLPPSGAPNEQFF
TGTGCCAGCAGCTTACCTCCTAGCGGGGCGCCCAATGAGCAGTTCTTC
>NA|TRBV19|NA|TRBJ2-3
CASSNQGTGLGTQYF
TGTGCCAGTAGTAATCAGGGGACTGGGCTCGGTACGCAGTATTTT
>NA|TRBV25-1|NA|TRBJ2-3
CASSWTPYTDTQYF
TGTGCCAGCAGCTGGACACCTTACACAGATACGCAGTATTTT
>TRBD1|TRBV28|few|TRBJ1-2
CASITGGLANYGYTF
TGTGCCAGCATTACAGGGGGCCTAGCTAACTATGGCTACACCTTC
>NA|TRBV6-2/TRBV6-3|NA|TRBJ1-5
CASSYPDGESIVGNQPQHF
TGTGCCAGCAGTTATCCGGACGGGGAATCAATAGTCGGCAATCAGCCCCAGCATTTT
>TRBD2|TRBV27|NA|TRBJ2-7
CASSTLAGYEQYF
TGTGCCAGCAGTACTCTAGCGGGCTACGAGCAGTACTTC
>NA|TRBV11-2|NA|TRBJ1-5
CASSPNRGNQPQHF
TGTGCCAGCAGCCCTAACCGTGGCAATCAGCCCCAGCATTTT
>NA|TRBV6-5|NA|TRBJ1-6
CAQFPGSSPLHF
TGTGCTCAATTCCCCGGAAGCTCACCCCTCCACTTT
>NA|TRBV10-3|NA|TRBJ1-2
CAISGQGAGAYGYTF
TGTGCCATCTCCGGCCAAGGGGCTGGTGCCTATGGCTACACCTTC
>NA|TRBV2|NA|TRBJ1-5
CASRYGQTNQPQHF
TGTGCCAGCAGATATGGACAGACCAATCAGCCCCAGCATTTT
>NA|TRBV19|NA|TRBJ1-6
CASSPDSYGRSPLHF
TGTGCCAGTAGCCCTGACAGCTATGGACGTTCACCCCTCCACTTT
>NA|TRBV2|NA|TRBJ1-5
CASSLQSNQPQHF
TGTGCCAGCAGTCTACAGTCCAATCAGCCCCAGCATTTT
>NA|TRBV14|NA|TRBJ2-7
CASSQDKDYDEQYF
TGTGCCAGCAGCCAAGATAAGGATTATGACGAGCAGTACTTC
>NA|TRBV14|NA|TRBJ2-2
CASSSNTGELFF
TGTGCCAGCAGCTCGAACACCGGGGAGCTGTTTTTT
>TRBD1|TRBV4-1|NA|TRBJ2-5
CASSLRTGSWSWETQYF
TGCGCCAGCAGCCTACGGACAGGGTCGTGGTCCTGGGAGACCCAGTACTTC
>TRBD2|TRBV7-9|NA|TRBJ2-2
CASSFVAGYTGELFF
TGTGCCAGCAGCTTTGTAGCGGGGTACACCGGGGAGCTGTTTTTT
>NA|TRBV5-4|NA|TRBJ1-2
CASSPGGFGYGYTF
TGTGCCAGCAGCCCCGGGGGGTTTGGCTATGGCTACACCTTC
>NA|TRBV6-4|NA|TRBJ2-2
CASSDSSSFTGELFF
TGTGCCAGCAGTGACTCTTCGAGTTTCACCGGGGAGCTGTTTTTT
>NA|TRBV19|NA|TRBJ1-2
CASSQRGASYGYTF
TGTGCCAGTAGCCAGAGGGGCGCGAGCTATGGCTACACCTTC
>NA|TRBV7-6|once|TRBJ2-3
CASSRDFYNRLSTDTQYF
TGTGCCAGCAGCAGGGACTTCTACAACCGATTAAGCACAGATACGCAGTATTTT
>NA|TRBV25-1|NA|TRBJ2-7
CASSDDGTYEQYF
TGTGCCAGCAGTGACGACGGAACCTACGAGCAGTACTTC
>NA|TRBV7-7|NA|TRBJ1-6
CAPGGPSYNSPLHF
TGTGCCCCGGGGGGGCCGAGCTATAATTCACCCCTCCACTTT